Each of the 15 T cell receptor beta chains below was sequenced from the same sample in a study of cytomegalovirus exposure and HLA in healthy donors. PCR amplification relied on 60 Vbeta primers (plus 13 Jbeta primers). Profiled with immunoSEQ multiplex PCR; TCRdb holds only in-frame clones, not every one. The table records about 190,000 clones, around 75% of them present only once. Sequenced sample: PBMCs. Receptors originate from a woman aged 25 to 39 in good health and CMV-seronegative.

V usage is TRBV6-1 and J usage is TRBJ2-1; 10 bases match TRBD2. Per the germline V gene, CDR1 is MNHNS and CDR2 is SASEGT. The CDR3 has 18 residues. J was trimmed by 7 bases and V by 2 bases; bases with no gene match: 14. Here the CDR3 reads CASSERIPLAGVGNEQFF. The CDR3 nucleotides read TGTGCCAGCAGTGAAAGAATCCCCCTAGCGGGAGTCGGAAATGAGCAGTTCTTC.

This chain connects TRBV5-4 to TRBJ1-1; D is perhaps TRBD1 (5 bases). Trimming removed 0 bases at V and 3 bases at J, with 9 bases between. The CDR3 is 14 amino acids. Germline V gene lookup returns CDR1 SGHNT and CDR2 YYREEE (reference sequence). CDR3 in DNA: TGTGCCAGCAGCTTGGATCCGGGGGACACTGAAGCTTTCTTT. Its protein product is CASSLDPGDTEAFF.

CDR3: CASSVESPSSGMVNEQFF. Here the CDR3 DNA reads TGTGCCAGCAGCGTAGAATCCCCGAGTAGCGGGATGGTTAATGAGCAGTTCTTC. The V gene is TRBV9, the J gene TRBJ2-1, with 8 bases identical to TRBD2. Losses at the gene ends were 0 bases for V and 7 bases for J; bases not matched to a gene: 15. CDR1 and CDR2 from the germline V gene are SGDLS and YYNGEE. The CDR3 has 18 residues.

The chain recombines TRBV11-2 with TRBJ1-4; no clear D gene. The CDR3 loop spans 13 amino acids. The V gene lost 5 bases and the J gene lost 6 bases, with 10 bases spanning the gap. CDR1 is SGHAT, CDR2 FQNNGV, per germline. DNA of the CDR3: TGTGCCAGCAGCCCAGGTGGTCATGAAAAACTGTTTTTT. Residues: CASSPGGHEKLFF.

The chain is built from TRBV7-2 and TRBJ1-6; D not certain. The CDR3 runs to 13 residues. Trimming stripped 4 bases from V and 8 bases from J, with 9 bases between. The germline CDR1 and CDR2 sequences are SGHTA and FQGNSA. The CDR3 reads CASSSRPDSPLHF. CDR3 coding DNA: TGTGCCAGCAGCTCTAGACCCGATTCACCCCTCCACTTT.

The genes are TRBV7-2 and TRBJ2-1; 10 nucleotides agree with TRBD2. With V trimmed by 4 bases and J by 4 bases, 7 bases remained unmatched. In germline, CDR1 is SGHTA, CDR2 FQGNSA. The CDR3 consists of 16 residues. CDR3 nucleotides: TGTGCCAGCAGCTCAGATGGACTAGCGGCTTACAATGAGCAGTTCTTC. This encodes CASSSDGLAAYNEQFF.

This clone was observed a single time. The chain couples TRBV25-1 to TRBJ1-2; 8 bases align to TRBD1. The CDR3 is made up of 13 amino acids. With 6 bases clipped from V and 4 bases from J, the junction kept 4 bases outside the gene matches. CDR1 and CDR2 from the germline V gene are MGHDK and SYGVNS. CDR3 DNA: TGTGCCAGCAGCGGACAGGGAACCTATGGCTACACCTTC. Its translation: CASSGQGTYGYTF.

V gene TRBV7-2 combines with J gene TRBJ1-3, with D possibly matching TRBD1 (5 bases). CDR1 and CDR2 from the germline V gene are SGHTA and FQGNSA. CDR3 length: 17 residues. The V end lost 2 bases, the J end lost 0 bases, and 14 bases lay between the germline ends. The CDR3 coding sequence is TGTGCCAGCAGCTTACACAGGCCACCTAGCTCTGGAAACACCATATATTTT. This codes for CASSLHRPPSSGNTIYF.

The rearrangement links TRBV19 to TRBJ2-7; a weak D match, TRBD2 (5 bases). The CDR3 loop spans 14 amino acids. Germline CDR1 is LNHDA and CDR2 is SQIVND (reference sequence). Trimming shortened V by 3 bases and J by 4 bases, and 13 bases separated the two germline ends. As DNA, the CDR3 is TGTGCCAGTAGTATCGGGATCCGGGCTTACGAGCAGTACTTC. The encoded protein is CASSIGIRAYEQYF.

The chain combines TRBV7-9 with TRBJ2-7; 11 bases agree with TRBD2. This CDR3 is 16 amino acids long. J lost 5 bases, V lost 3 bases, and 9 bases had no gene match. Germline loops: CDR1 SEHNR, CDR2 FQNEAQ (reference sequence). This CDR3 is CASSFRLTSGSDEQYF. The CDR3 DNA is TGTGCCAGCAGCTTCCGCTTAACTAGCGGGAGTGACGAGCAGTACTTC.

The rearrangement joins TRBV9 to TRBJ2-3; D might be TRBD2 (6 bases). CDR1 SGDLS and CDR2 YYNGEE come from the germline V gene. Trimming pared 3 bases from V and 4 bases from J, leaving 21 bases between. The CDR3 is 17 amino acids. The CDR3 DNA follows: TGTGCCAGCAGCGCTATGGGTAGCGGAGGACTCTCAGATACGCAGTATTTT. Translated, it gives CASSAMGSGGLSDTQYF. The full variable domain, completed using reference TRBV9 and TRBJ2-3, is DSGVTQTPKHLITATGQRVTLRCSPRSGDLSVYWYQQSLDQGLQFLIQYYNGEERAKGNILERFSAQQFPDLHSELNLSSLELGDSALYFCASSAMGSGGLSDTQYFGPGTRLTVL.

This chain uses TRBV5-1 with TRBJ2-5, with TRBD1 matching 10 bases. The CDR3 sequence is 16 residues long. After removal of 0 bases from V and 2 bases from J, the junction contained 4 bases not matched to a gene. Germline V gene data show CDR1 as SGHRS and CDR2 as YFSETQ. Here the CDR3 reads CASSLAGQGGQETQYF. The DNA of the CDR3 is TGCGCCAGCAGCTTGGCCGGACAGGGGGGACAAGAGACCCAGTACTTC.

J is TRBJ2-6 and V is TRBV2, with D possibly TRBD1 on 5 matching bases. CDR1 is SNHLY and CDR2 is FYNNEI in the germline V gene. The V end was cut by 4 bases, the J end by 5 bases, with 6 bases between. The CDR3 totals 13 residues. The DNA of the CDR3 is TGTGCCAGCAGTGGACAGAGGGCCAACGTCCTGACTTTC. As protein: CASSGQRANVLTF.

As DNA, the CDR3 is TGTGCCAGCAGCCGAGGAACAGCGGGGCCGGAGACCCAGTACTTC. Its protein is CASSRGTAGPETQYF. The chain joins TRBV7-6 to TRBJ2-5; 7 nucleotides match TRBD2. CDR1 is SGHVS and CDR2 is FNYEAQ in the germline V gene. The V segment lost 5 bases and the J segment 5 bases; nucleotides outside the gene matches: 11. The CDR3 totals 15 residues. The full variable domain, in which reference TRBV7-6 and TRBJ2-5 provide the parts outside the CDR3, is GAGVSQSPRYKVTKRGQDVALRCDPISGHVSLYWYRQALGQGPEFLTYFNYEAQQDKSGLPNDRFSAERPEGSISTLTIQRTEQRDSAMYRCASSRGTAGPETQYFGPGTRLLVL.

This chain connects TRBV2 to TRBJ1-2; possible D gene TRBD1, 5 bases. The CDR3 extends over 12 amino acids. Trimming removed 6 bases at V and 4 bases at J, with 9 bases between. Germline V gene lookup returns CDR1 SNHLY and CDR2 FYNNEI. Here the CDR3 reads CASRQVVYGYTF. The CDR3 DNA follows: TGTGCCAGCAGACAGGTGGTCTATGGCTACACCTTC.